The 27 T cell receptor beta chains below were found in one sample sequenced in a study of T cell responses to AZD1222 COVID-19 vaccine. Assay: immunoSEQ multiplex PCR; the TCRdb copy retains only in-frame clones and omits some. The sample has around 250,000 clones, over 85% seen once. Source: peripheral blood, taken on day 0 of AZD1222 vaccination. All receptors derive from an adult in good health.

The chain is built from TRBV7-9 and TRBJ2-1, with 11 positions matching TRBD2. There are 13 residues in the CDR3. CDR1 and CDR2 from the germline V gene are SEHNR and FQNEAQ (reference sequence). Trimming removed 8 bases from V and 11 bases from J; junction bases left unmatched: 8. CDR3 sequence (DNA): TGTGCCAGCTTAGTAGCGGGAGGGGAAAAGCAGTTCTTC. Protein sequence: CASLVAGGEKQFF.

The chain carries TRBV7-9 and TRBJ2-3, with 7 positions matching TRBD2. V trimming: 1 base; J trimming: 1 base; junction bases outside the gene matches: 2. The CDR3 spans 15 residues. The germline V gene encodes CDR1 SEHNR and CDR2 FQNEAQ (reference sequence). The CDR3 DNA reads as TGTGCCAGCAGCTTAGGAAGCGGGGGCACAGATACGCAGTATTTT. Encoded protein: CASSLGSGGTDTQYF.

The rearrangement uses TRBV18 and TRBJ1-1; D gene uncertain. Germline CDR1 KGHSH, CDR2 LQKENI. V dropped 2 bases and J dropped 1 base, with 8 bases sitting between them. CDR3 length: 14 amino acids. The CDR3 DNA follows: TGTGCCAGCTCACCAGGTCCACCGAACACTGAAGCTTTCTTT. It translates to CASSPGPPNTEAFF.

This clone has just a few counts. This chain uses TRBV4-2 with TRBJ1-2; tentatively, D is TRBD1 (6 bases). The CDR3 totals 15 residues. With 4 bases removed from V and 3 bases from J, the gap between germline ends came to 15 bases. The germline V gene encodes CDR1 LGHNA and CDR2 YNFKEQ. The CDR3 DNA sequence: TGTGCCAGCAGCCCCTTTGGGGGGCGCGACTATGGCTACACCTTC. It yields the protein CASSPFGGRDYGYTF.

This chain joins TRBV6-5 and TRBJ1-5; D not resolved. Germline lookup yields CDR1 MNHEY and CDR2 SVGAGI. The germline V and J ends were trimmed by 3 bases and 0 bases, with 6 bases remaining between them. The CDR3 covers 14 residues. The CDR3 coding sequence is TGTGCCAGCAGTTATGGGAATAGCAATCAGCCCCAGCATTTT. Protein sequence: CASSYGNSNQPQHF.

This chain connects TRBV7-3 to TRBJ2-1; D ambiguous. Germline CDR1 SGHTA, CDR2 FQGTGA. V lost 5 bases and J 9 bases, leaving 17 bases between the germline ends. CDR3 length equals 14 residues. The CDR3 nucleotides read TGTGCCAGCAGCCCCTTAGGGCAGCGTGGTGAGCAGTTCTTC. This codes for CASSPLGQRGEQFF.

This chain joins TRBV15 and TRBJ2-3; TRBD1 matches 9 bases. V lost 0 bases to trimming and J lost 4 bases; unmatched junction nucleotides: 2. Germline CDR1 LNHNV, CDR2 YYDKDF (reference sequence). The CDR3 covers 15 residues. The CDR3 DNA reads TGTGCCACCAGCAGAGAACAGGGGGCATCAGATACGCAGTATTTT. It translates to CATSREQGASDTQYF.

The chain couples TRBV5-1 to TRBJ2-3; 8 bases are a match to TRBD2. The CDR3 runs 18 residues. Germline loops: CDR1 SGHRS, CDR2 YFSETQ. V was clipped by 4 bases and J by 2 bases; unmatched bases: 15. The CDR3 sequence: CASSLGEGSGALTDTQYF. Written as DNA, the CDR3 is TGCGCCAGCAGCCTCGGAGAGGGTAGCGGGGCTCTCACAGATACGCAGTATTTT.

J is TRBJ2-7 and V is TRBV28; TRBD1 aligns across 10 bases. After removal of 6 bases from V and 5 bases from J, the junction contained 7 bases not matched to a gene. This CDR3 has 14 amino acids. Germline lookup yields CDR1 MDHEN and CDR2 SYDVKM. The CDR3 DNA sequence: TGTGCCAGCAGAGCTGACAGGGGGCAAGACGAGCAGTACTTC. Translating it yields CASRADRGQDEQYF.

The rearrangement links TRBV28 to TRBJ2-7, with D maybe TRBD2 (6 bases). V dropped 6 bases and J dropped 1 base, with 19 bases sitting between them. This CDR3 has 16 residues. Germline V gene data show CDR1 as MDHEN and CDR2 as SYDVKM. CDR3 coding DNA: TGTGCCAGCAGACATCTGGCGGGACTGGGGTCCTACGAGCAGTACTTC. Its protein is CASRHLAGLGSYEQYF.

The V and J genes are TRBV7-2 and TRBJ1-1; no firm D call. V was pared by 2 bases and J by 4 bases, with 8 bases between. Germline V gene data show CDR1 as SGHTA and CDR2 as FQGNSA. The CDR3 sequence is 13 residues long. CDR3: CASSLRLGTEAFF. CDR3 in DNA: TGTGCCAGCAGCTTAAGACTGGGCACTGAAGCTTTCTTT.

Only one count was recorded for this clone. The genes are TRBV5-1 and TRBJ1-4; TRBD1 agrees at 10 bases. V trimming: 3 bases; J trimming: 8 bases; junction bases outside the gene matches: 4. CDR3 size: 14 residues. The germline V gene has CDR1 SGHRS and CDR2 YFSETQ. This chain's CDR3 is CASSWGQGKEKLFF. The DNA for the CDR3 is TGCGCCAGCAGCTGGGGACAGGGGAAAGAAAAACTGTTTTTT.

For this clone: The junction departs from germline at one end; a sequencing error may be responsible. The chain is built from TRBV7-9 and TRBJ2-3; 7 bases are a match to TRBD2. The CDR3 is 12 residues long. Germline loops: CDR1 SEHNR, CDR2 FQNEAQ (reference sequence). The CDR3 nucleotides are TGTGCCAGCAGCCCCGAGGCGGGAGCCTTCAGTTTT. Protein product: CASSPEAGAFSF.

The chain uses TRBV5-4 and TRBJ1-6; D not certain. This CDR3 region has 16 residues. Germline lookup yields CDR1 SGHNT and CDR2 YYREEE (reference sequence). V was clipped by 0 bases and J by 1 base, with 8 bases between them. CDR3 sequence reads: CASSLDPRSYNSPLHF. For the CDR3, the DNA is TGTGCCAGCAGCTTGGACCCTCGGTCCTATAATTCACCCCTCCACTTT.

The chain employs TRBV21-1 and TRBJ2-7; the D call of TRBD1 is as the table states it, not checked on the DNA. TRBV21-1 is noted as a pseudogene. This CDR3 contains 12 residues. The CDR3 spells CASSKTGLVQYF. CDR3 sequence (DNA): TGTGCCAGCAGCAAAACAGGGTTAGTGCAGTACTTC.

The CDR3 sequence: CASSLRELEKLFF. The CDR3 DNA reads TGTGCCAGCAGCTTGAGGGAACTTGAAAAACTGTTTTTT. This sequence joins TRBV7-9 and TRBJ1-4, with D hard to call. Germline V lookup: CDR1 SEHNR, CDR2 FQNEAQ (reference sequence). V was clipped by 3 bases and J by 7 bases, with 9 bases between them. CDR3 length: 13 residues.

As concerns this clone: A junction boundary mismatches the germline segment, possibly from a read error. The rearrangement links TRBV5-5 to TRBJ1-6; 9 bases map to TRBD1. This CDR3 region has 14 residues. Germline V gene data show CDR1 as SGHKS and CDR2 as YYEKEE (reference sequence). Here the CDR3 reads CASSLGQGNSPLHF. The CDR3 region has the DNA TGTGCCAGCAGTTTGGGACAGGGAAATTCACCCCTCCACTTT.

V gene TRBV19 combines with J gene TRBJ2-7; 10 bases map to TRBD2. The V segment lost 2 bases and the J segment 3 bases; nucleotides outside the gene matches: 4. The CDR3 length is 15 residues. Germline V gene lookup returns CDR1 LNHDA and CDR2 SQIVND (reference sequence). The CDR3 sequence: CASSIRLAGVYEQYF. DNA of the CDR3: TGTGCCAGTAGTATAAGGCTAGCGGGGGTCTACGAGCAGTACTTC.

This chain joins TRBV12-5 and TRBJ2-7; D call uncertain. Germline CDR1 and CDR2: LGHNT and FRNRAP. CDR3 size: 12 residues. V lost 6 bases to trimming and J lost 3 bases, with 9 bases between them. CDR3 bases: TGTGCTAGTGGCCCGGATCTCTACGAGCAGTACTTC. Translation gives CASGPDLYEQYF.

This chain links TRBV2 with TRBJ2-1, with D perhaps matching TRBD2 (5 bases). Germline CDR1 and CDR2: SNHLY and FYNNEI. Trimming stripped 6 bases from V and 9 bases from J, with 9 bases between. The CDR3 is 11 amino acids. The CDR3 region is CASRTNREQFF. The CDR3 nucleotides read TGTGCCAGCAGGACTAATCGTGAGCAGTTCTTC.

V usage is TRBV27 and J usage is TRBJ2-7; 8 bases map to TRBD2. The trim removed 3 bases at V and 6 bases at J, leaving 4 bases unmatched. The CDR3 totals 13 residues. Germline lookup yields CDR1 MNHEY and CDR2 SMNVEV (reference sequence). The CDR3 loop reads CASSFREGGEQYF. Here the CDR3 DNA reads TGTGCCAGCAGTTTCCGGGAGGGTGGCGAGCAGTACTTC.

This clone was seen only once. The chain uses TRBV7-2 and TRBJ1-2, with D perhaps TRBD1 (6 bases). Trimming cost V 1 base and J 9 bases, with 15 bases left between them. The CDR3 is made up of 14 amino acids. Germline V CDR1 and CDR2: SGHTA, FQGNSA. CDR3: CASSLGPGAESYTF. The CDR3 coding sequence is TGTGCCAGCAGCTTAGGCCCAGGGGCAGAGAGCTACACCTTC.

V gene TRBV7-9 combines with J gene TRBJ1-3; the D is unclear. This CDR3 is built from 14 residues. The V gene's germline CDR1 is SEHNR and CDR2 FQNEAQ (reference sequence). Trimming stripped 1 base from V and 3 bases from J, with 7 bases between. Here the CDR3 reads CASSLGGLGNTIYF. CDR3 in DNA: TGTGCCAGCAGCTTAGGAGGGCTTGGAAACACCATATATTTT. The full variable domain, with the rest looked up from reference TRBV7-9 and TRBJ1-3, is DTGVSQNPRHKITKRGQNVTFRCDPISEHNRLYWYRQTLGQGPEFLTYFQNEAQLEKSRLLSDRFSAERPKGSFSTLEIQRTEQGDSAMYLCASSLGGLGNTIYFGEGSWLTVV.

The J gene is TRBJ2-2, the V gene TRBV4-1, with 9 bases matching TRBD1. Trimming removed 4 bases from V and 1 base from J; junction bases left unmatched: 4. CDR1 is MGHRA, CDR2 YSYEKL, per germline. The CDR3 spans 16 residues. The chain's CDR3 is CASSPWTGENTGELFF. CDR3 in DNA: TGCGCCAGCAGCCCCTGGACAGGGGAGAACACCGGGGAGCTGTTTTTT.

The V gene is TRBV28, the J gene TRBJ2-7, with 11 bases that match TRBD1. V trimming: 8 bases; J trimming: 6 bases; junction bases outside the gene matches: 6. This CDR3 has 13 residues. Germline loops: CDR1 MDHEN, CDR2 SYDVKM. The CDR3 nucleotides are TGTGCCAGCCGGGGACAGGGGGATGTCGAGCAGTACTTC. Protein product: CASRGQGDVEQYF.

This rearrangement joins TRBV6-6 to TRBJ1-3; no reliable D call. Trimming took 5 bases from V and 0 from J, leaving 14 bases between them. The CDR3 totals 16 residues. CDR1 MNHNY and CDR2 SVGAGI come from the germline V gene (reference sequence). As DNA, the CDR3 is TGTGCCAGCAGTGTCTTGGCAGCCCTCTCTGGAAACACCATATATTTT. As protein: CASSVLAALSGNTIYF.

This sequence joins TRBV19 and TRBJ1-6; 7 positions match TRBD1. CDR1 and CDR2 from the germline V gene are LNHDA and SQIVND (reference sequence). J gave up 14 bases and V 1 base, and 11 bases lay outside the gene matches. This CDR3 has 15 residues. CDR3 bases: TGTGCCAGTAGTATAGTCGGCAGGGGGTTTTCGGCCCTCCACTTT. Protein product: CASSIVGRGFSALHF. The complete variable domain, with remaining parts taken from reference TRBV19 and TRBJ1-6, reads DGGITQSPKYLFRKEGQNVTLSCEQNLNHDAMYWYRQDPGQGLRLIYYSQIVNDFQKGDIAEGYSVSREKKESFPLTVTSAQKNPTAFYLCASSIVGRGFSALHFGNGTRLTVT.